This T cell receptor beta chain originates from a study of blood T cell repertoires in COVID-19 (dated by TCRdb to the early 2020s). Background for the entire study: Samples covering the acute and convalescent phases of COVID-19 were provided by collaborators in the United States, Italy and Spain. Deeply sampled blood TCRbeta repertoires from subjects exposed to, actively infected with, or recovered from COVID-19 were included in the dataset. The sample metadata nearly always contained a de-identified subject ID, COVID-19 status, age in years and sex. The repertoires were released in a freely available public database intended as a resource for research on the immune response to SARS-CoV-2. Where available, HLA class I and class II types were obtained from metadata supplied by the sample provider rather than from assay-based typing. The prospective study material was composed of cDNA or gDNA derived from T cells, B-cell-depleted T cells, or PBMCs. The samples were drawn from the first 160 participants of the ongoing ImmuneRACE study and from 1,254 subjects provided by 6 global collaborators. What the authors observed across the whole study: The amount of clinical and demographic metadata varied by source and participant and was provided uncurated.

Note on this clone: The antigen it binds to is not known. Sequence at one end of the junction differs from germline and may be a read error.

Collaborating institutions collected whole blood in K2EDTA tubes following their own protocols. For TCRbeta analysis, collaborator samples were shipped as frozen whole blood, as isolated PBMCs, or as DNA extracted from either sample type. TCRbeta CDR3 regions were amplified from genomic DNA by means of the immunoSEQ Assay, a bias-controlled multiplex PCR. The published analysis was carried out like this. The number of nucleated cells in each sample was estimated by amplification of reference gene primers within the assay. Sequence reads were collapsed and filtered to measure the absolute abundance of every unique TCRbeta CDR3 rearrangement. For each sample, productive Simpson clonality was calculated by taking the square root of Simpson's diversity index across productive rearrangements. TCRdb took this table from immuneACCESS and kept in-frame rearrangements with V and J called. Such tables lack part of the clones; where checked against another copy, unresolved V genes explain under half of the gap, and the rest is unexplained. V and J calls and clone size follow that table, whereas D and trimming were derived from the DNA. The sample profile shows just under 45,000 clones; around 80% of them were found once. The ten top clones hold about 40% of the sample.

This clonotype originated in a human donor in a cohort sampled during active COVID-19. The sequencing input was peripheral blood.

The CDR3 region has the sequence CASSLVGDRVLQF. The sequenced DNA is TGTGCCAGCAGCTTAGTGGGGGACAGGGTACTCCAATTT. This chain joins TRBV7-9 to TRBJ2-3, with 9 bases aligning to TRBD1. CDR1 SEHNR and CDR2 FQNEAQ were looked up in the germline V gene (reference sequence). The CDR3 sequence holds 13 residues, the cysteine and phenylalanine included. Just the 39-base CDR3 DNA is kept, in frame starting at base 1.